The rows below give T cell receptor beta chains drawn from one sample of a study of response to subunit inactivated influenza vaccine. TCRdb reanalysed the RT-PCR reads using MiXCR and keeps one entry per CDR3 protein. The sample yields about 780,000 distinct CDR3 sequences, about 18% seen once. The material was PBMCs from blood, obtained about 5 days after vaccination. The source of these receptors is a man aged 45 to 65 who received an inactivated influenza vaccine. Each CDR3 is given with its conserved first and last residue. The D gene is left open where the match is weak. Clone size is not always given. Where it is, it says once, few, many or a class for expanded clones.

v_call	clone_size	cdr3_length	d_call	j_call	cdr3_aa	cdr3_nt
TRBV6-1	few	15	TRBD1	TRBJ1-5	CASMRAGGGNQPQHF	TGTGCCAGCATGAGGGCAGGGGGTGGCAATCAGCCCCAGCATTTT
TRBV28	few	15	-	TRBJ2-7	CASNSPGGIDYEQYF	TGTGCCAGCAACTCTCCCGGGGGTATCGACTACGAGCAGTACTTC
TRBV28	-	14	-	TRBJ2-7	CASSLTPAPFEQYF	TGTGCCAGCAGTTTAACCCCCGCTCCCTTCGAGCAGTACTTC
TRBV14	few	14	-	TRBJ2-2	CASSPNRVLGELFF	TGTGCCAGCAGCCCTAACAGGGTTCTCGGGGAGCTGTTTTTT
TRBV20-1	-	13	-	TRBJ2-1	CSASEDSYNEQFF	TGCAGTGCCTCCGAGGACAGTTACAATGAGCAGTTCTTC
TRBV25-1	once	13	-	TRBJ2-1	CASSDPVDNEQFF	TGTGCCAGCAGTGACCCCGTCGACAATGAGCAGTTCTTC
TRBV7-2	-	12	-	TRBJ1-2	CASSLEAGGYTF	TGTGCCAGCAGCTTAGAGGCGGGTGGCTACACCTTC
TRBV21-1	once	14	-	TRBJ1-5	CASSKLDGNQPQHF	TGTGCCAGCAGCAAACTGGACGGGAATCAGCCCCAGCATTTT
TRBV11-2	-	18	-	TRBJ2-7	CASSLGGGDPVYIYEQYF	TGTGCCAGCAGCTTAGGTGGAGGGGACCCCGTTTACATCTACGAGCAGTACTTC
TRBV6-2/TRBV6-3	few	16	TRBD1	TRBJ2-3	CASRKARDRVADTQYF	TGTGCCAGCAGAAAAGCCCGGGACAGGGTTGCAGATACGCAGTATTTT
TRBV24-1	-	15	-	TRBJ2-1	CATSDTGTLYNEQFF	TGTGCCACCAGTGATACCGGGACACTCTACAATGAGCAGTTCTTC
TRBV10-3	many	14	TRBD1	TRBJ2-2	CATSRTGETGELFF	TGTGCCACCTCCAGGACAGGCGAAACCGGGGAGCTGTTTTTT
TRBV4-2	few	16	-	TRBJ2-5	CASSQGPPVGQETQYF	TGTGCCAGCAGCCAAGGTCCACCGGTTGGGCAAGAGACCCAGTACTTC
TRBV24-1	-	16	TRBD2	TRBJ2-3	CATSDFTSGRTDTQYF	TGTGCCACCAGTGACTTTACTAGCGGCCGCACAGATACGCAGTATTTT
TRBV7-8	-	13	TRBD1	TRBJ2-4	CASSETGKNIQYF	TGTGCCAGCAGCGAGACAGGGAAAAACATTCAGTACTTC